Following are 17 T cell receptor beta chains from one sample sequenced in a study of shared clonotypes between healthy human individuals. Naive CD8 cells were CD45RO-negative, positively selected for CCR7, excluding terminally differentiated effector memory CD45RA+ cells. Sequencing used immunoSEQ multiplex PCR; TCRdb keeps in-frame clones, though not all of them. The sample lists under 700,000 clones, 85% to 95% occurring once. Sequencing was done on a sample of naive CD8+ T cells sorted from blood. The receptors originated from a woman between 25 and 40 years old in good health.

This chain links TRBV27 with TRBJ2-7; no clear D gene. The germline V gene encodes CDR1 MNHEY and CDR2 SMNVEV (reference sequence). Trimming stripped 2 bases from V and 3 bases from J, with 14 bases between. The CDR3 is 15 amino acids. The CDR3 is CASSLHGRWNYEQYF. The DNA for the CDR3 is TGTGCCAGCAGTTTACACGGCCGGTGGAACTACGAGCAGTACTTC.

The rearrangement joins TRBV27 to TRBJ2-7; D might be TRBD2 (6 bases). The CDR3 contains 20 residues. The V end was cut by 2 bases, the J end by 0 bases, with 26 bases between. CDR1 is MNHEY, CDR2 SMNVEV, per germline (reference sequence). The CDR3 loop reads CASSLNPLMMGTSPSYEQYF. CDR3 coding DNA: TGTGCCAGCAGTTTAAACCCCCTAATGATGGGGACTTCACCCTCCTACGAGCAGTACTTC.

This clone was observed once. The CDR3 reads CASSSPEGLVGEQYF. The CDR3 DNA follows: TGTGCCAGTAGTTCCCCCGAGGGACTAGTGGGTGAGCAGTACTTC. The chain employs TRBV19 and TRBJ2-5; 8 positions agree with TRBD2. CDR3 length: 15 amino acids. Germline-derived CDR1 and CDR2 are LNHDA and SQIVND (reference sequence). V was clipped by 5 bases and J by 11 bases; unmatched bases: 16.

J is TRBJ2-7 and V is TRBV5-1; D is uncertain. Germline CDR1 reads SGHRS; CDR2 reads YFSETQ. This CDR3 is 13 amino acids long. Deletions cut 4 bases from V and 0 bases from J, with 8 bases between. CDR3 region: CASSVESSYEQYF. The CDR3 DNA sequence: TGCGCCAGCAGCGTAGAATCCTCCTACGAGCAGTACTTC.

The CDR3 protein is CASSPRVAQTTNEKLFF. CDR3 DNA sequence: TGTGCCAGCAGCCCTAGGGTGGCGCAGACAACTAATGAAAAACTGTTTTTT. This chain connects TRBV28 to TRBJ1-4, with D hard to call. From germline, CDR1 is MDHEN and CDR2 SYDVKM. V lost 6 bases and J lost 0, with 17 bases in between. This CDR3 is 17 amino acids long.

The V call is TRBV27, the J call TRBJ1-1; D not certain. Germline CDR1 reads MNHEY; CDR2 reads SMNVEV (reference sequence). CDR3 length equals 13 residues. Between the trimmed V and J ends, which lost 4 bases and 0 bases, there was a span of 6 bases. Here the CDR3 DNA reads TGTGCCAGCAGTTACAGCCTGAACACTGAAGCTTTCTTT. This encodes CASSYSLNTEAFF.

The chain employs TRBV19 and TRBJ2-1; no reliable D call. V dropped 5 bases and J dropped 2 bases, with 7 bases sitting between them. CDR1 is LNHDA, CDR2 SQIVND, per germline (reference sequence). This CDR3 contains 13 residues. The CDR3 sequence: CASSRLTYNEQFF. In DNA, the CDR3 is TGTGCCAGTAGTCGCCTAACCTACAATGAGCAGTTCTTC.

The J gene is TRBJ2-7, the V gene TRBV2; 8 bases agree with TRBD2. The CDR3 length is 13 residues. Trimming removed 6 bases from V and 6 bases from J; junction bases left unmatched: 7. CDR1 SNHLY and CDR2 FYNNEI come from the germline V gene. The CDR3 DNA sequence: TGTGCCAGCAGGGGACTAGTAGGCAGCGAGCAGTACTTC. As protein: CASRGLVGSEQYF.

CDR3 coding DNA: TGTGCCAGCAGCTTAGCCGCAGGACAGGTAATTTCCTACGAGCAGTACTTC. Translation: CASSLAAGQVISYEQYF. V is TRBV7-8 and J is TRBJ2-7; 7 nucleotides agree with TRBD1. Trimming removed 0 bases from V and 1 base from J; junction bases left unmatched: 9. The CDR3 has 17 amino acids. CDR1 is SGHVS, CDR2 FQNEAQ, per germline.

The CDR3 DNA is TGTGCCAGCAGTGGGGGTGGGTACATTAGCTACGAGCAGTACTTC. This encodes CASSGGGYISYEQYF. The rearrangement joins TRBV11-2 to TRBJ2-7; D might be TRBD1 or TRBD2, each matching 5 bases. The germline V and J ends were trimmed by 6 bases and 3 bases, with 18 bases remaining between them. There are 15 residues in the CDR3. Germline-derived CDR1 and CDR2 are SGHAT and FQNNGV.

This chain connects TRBV5-6 to TRBJ2-7; 10 bases map to TRBD2. V gave up 2 bases and J gave up 7 bases; unmatched junction bases: 3. The CDR3 runs to 13 residues. Germline V gene sequence: CDR1 SGHDT, CDR2 YYEEEE. DNA for the CDR3: TGTGCCAGCAGCTTTGAACTAGCGGGGGAGCAGTACTTC. It codes for CASSFELAGEQYF.

This clone was detected only once. The identical CDR3 is also encoded by other nucleotide sequences in the sample. V gene TRBV5-1 combines with J gene TRBJ1-1, with TRBD1 matching over 7 bases. Germline values: CDR1 SGHRS, CDR2 YFSETQ. After removal of 0 bases from V and 0 bases from J, the junction contained 2 bases not matched to a gene. CDR3 length: 15 residues. CDR3 in amino acids: CASSLGQGMNTEAFF. The CDR3 region has the DNA TGCGCCAGCAGCTTGGGACAGGGAATGAACACTGAAGCTTTCTTT.

The V call is TRBV5-1, the J call TRBJ2-7; D might be TRBD2 (5 bases). CDR1 is SGHRS and CDR2 is YFSETQ in the germline V gene. The ends were cut back, 5 bases at V and 5 bases at J, with 17 bases in the middle. The CDR3 spans 14 residues. CDR3 coding DNA: TGCGCCAGCAGTTCGCGGGTTTCGTTTAACGAGCAGTACTTC. Amino acids: CASSSRVSFNEQYF.

The chain is built from TRBV7-9 and TRBJ1-2; TRBD1 matches 12 bases. The length of the CDR3 is 17 residues. The germline CDR1 and CDR2 sequences are SEHNR and FQNEAQ (reference sequence). The V and J ends lost 5 bases and 3 bases, in that order; junction bases with no gene match: 10. CDR3 sequence: CASSRGTGGLIDYGYTF. The CDR3 region has the DNA TGTGCCAGCAGCCGGGGGACAGGGGGCCTGATTGACTATGGCTACACCTTC.

The chain has TRBV11-3 and TRBJ2-1, with 7 bases fitting TRBD2. The V gene's germline CDR1 is SGHNT and CDR2 YENEEA. The length of the CDR3 is 18 residues. With V trimmed by 7 bases and J by 7 bases, 22 bases remained unmatched. The CDR3 sequence: CASNFGSFGRPPTNEQFF. CDR3 DNA sequence: TGTGCCAGCAACTTCGGTTCGTTCGGGAGGCCCCCAACTAATGAGCAGTTCTTC. Drawing the rest from reference TRBV11-3 and TRBJ2-1, the complete variable domain is EAGVVQSPRYKIIEKKQPVAFWCNPISGHNTLYWYLQNLGQGPELLIRYENEEAVDDSQLPKDRFSAERLKGVDSTLKIQPAELGDSAVYLCASNFGSFGRPPTNEQFFGPGTRLTVL.

The chain combines TRBV5-5 with TRBJ2-7, with 10 bases that match TRBD1. The CDR3 has 14 amino acids. Unmatched junction bases numbered 3, after V lost 4 bases and J lost 2 bases. Germline lookup yields CDR1 SGHKS and CDR2 YYEKEE (reference sequence). CDR3 residues: CASSTGTGAYEQYF. CDR3 DNA sequence: TGTGCCAGCAGCACCGGGACAGGGGCCTACGAGCAGTACTTC. Full variable domain (rest looked up from reference TRBV5-5 and TRBJ2-7): DAGVTQSPTHLIKTRGQQVTLRCSPISGHKSVSWYQQVLGQGPQFIFQYYEKEERGRGNFPDRFSARQFPNYSSELNVNALLLGDSALYLCASSTGTGAYEQYFGPGTRLTVT.

This clone was detected only once. V gene TRBV28 combines with J gene TRBJ2-2; D unresolved. This CDR3 is built from 13 residues. V shed 5 bases and J shed 1 base, with 5 bases lying between them. CDR1 and CDR2 (germline): MDHEN, SYDVKM. DNA of the CDR3: TGTGCCAGCAGTAACGAGAACACCGGGGAGCTGTTTTTT. This gives the protein CASSNENTGELFF.